One TCR beta chain is described in this entry. This sample was included in a study of regulatory T cells in long-lasting Graves disease. CDR3 size: 17 residues. Per the germline V gene, CDR1 is ENHRY and CDR2 is SYGVKD. J was trimmed by 2 bases and V by 2 bases; bases with no gene match: 11. iRepertoire HTBI primers and Arm-PCR of CDR3 regions built TCR beta libraries. A single record per CDR3 protein comes from TCRdb applying MiXCR to the multiplex PCR reads. The profile covers some 340,000 distinct CDR3 sequences, with about 10% appearing a single time and approximately 17% taken by the ten largest. The time point denotes: newly diagnosed GD, antithyroid drugs for less than 3 months. Making the TCR library involved RNA that had been extracted from PBMCs. The same data also contributed to another study, on T cells in Graves' hyperthyroidism and ophthalmopathy. From that second work: The hyperthyroidism was newly diagnosed and had lasted under 2 months; the patients were aged 18 to 65.

This rearrangement joins TRBV10-3 to TRBJ2-5; 7 bases agree with TRBD2. Sequencing used peripheral blood mononuclear cells (PBMCs), obtained at new diagnosis, from a patient treated with antithyroid drugs. This clonotype was obtained from a young woman with Graves disease. The CDR3 protein is CAISEADGEGRQETQYF. For the CDR3, the DNA is TGTGCCATCAGTGAGGCCGACGGGGAGGGCCGTCAAGAGACCCAGTACTTC.